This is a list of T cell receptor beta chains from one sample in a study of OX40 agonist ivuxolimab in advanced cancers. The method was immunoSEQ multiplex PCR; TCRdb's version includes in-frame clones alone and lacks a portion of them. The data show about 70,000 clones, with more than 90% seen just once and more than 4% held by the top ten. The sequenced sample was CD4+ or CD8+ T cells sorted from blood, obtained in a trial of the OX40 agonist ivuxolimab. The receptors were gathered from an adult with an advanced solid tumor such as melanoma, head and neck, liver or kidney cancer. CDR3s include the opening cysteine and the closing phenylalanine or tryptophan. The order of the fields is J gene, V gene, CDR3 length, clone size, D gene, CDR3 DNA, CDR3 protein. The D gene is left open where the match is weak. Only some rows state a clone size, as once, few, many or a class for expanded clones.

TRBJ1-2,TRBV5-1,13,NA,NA,TGCGCCAGCAGCCCCCCCTCCAGCGGGGGCTACACCTTC,CASSPPSSGGYTF
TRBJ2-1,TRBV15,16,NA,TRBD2,TGTGCCACCAGCAATCGGGGGGGAAGCTCCTACAATGAGCAGTTCTTC,CATSNRGGSSYNEQFF
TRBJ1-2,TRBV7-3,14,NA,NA,TGTGCCAGCAGCTTAGATGGCGCTCTTGAGGGCTACACCTTC,CASSLDGALEGYTF
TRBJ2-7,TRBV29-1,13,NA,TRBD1,TGCAGCGTACCCGGGACAGGGGGCTACGAGCAGTACTTC,CSVPGTGGYEQYF
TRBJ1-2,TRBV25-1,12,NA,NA,TGTGCCAGCAGTGAAAGAGTCTCTGGCTACACCTTC,CASSERVSGYTF
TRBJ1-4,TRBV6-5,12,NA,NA,TGTGCCAGCAAAGGGGACATGGGTAAACTGTTTTTT,CASKGDMGKLFF
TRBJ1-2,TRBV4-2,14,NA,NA,TGTGCCAGCAGTTCGCTGGAACGGAACTATGGCTACACCTTC,CASSSLERNYGYTF
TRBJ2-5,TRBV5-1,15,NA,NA,TGCGCCAGCAGCCCACCAACAACTACCCAAGAGACCCAGTACTTC,CASSPPTTTQETQYF
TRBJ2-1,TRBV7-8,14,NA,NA,TGTGCCAGCAGCCAAGGGCGCTCCTACAATGAGCAGTTCTTC,CASSQGRSYNEQFF
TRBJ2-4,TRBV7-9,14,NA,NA,TGTGCCAGCAGCGCCAGGGGTGCCAAAAACATTCAGTACTTC,CASSARGAKNIQYF
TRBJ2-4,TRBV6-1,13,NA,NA,TGTGCCAGCAGAGCCGCAGGAGAGGGCATTCAGTACTTC,CASRAAGEGIQYF
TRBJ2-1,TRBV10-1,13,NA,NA,TGCGCCAGCGGCAGGGGAGGGTACAATGAGCAGTTCTTC,CASGRGGYNEQFF
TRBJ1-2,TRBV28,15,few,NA,TGTGCCAGCAGTAGTCCCGGGACGGGGAACTATGGCTACACCTTC,CASSSPGTGNYGYTF
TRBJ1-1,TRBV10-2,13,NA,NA,TGCGCCAGCAGTGAGTCGCCGGCTCTTGAAGCTTTCTTT,CASSESPALEAFF
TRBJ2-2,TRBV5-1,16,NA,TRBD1,TGCGCCAGCAGCTTGGAGGGGGCGAGGGAAACCGGGGAGCTGTTTTTT,CASSLEGARETGELFF
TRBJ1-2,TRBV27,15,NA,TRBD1,TGTGCCAGCAGTCCTCCGGGACAGGGGGTGTGGGGCTACACCTTC,CASSPPGQGVWGYTF
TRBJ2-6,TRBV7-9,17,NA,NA,TGTGCCAGCAGTTCACGCGGGGCGCGGGATGGGGCCAACGTCCTGACTTTC,CASSSRGARDGANVLTF
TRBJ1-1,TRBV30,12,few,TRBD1,TGTGCCTGGACACTTGACAGGGTTGAAGCTTTCTTT,CAWTLDRVEAFF
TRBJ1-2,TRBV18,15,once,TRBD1,TGTGCCAGCTCACCACCGGGACAGCCATCCTATGGCTACACCTTC,CASSPPGQPSYGYTF
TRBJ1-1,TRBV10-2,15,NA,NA,TGCGCCAGCATGGAATCCGCAAAACAGAACTTAGGAGCTTTCTTT,CASMESAKQNLGAFF
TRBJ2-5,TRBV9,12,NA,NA,TGTGCCAGCAGCGTTCAAGGGGAGACCCAGTACTTC,CASSVQGETQYF
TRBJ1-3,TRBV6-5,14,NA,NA,TGTGCCAGCAGAATGGGGGCGAATGTAAACACCATATATTTT,CASRMGANVNTIYF
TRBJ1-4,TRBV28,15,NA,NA,TGTGCCAGCAGCTCATCGGCGGGAACTAATGAAAAACTGTTTTTT,CASSSSAGTNEKLFF
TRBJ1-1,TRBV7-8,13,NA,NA,TGTGCCAGCAGCTTTACAACAAACACTGAAGCTTTCTTT,CASSFTTNTEAFF
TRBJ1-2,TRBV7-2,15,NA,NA,TGTGCCAGCAGCTTAGGCGGGACCGTACTCTATGGCTACACCTTC,CASSLGGTVLYGYTF
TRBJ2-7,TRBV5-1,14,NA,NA,TGCGCCAGCACCGAAATTAGGGGAGGCCACGAGCAGTACTTC,CASTEIRGGHEQYF
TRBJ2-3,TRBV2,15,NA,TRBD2,TGTGCCAGCAGTTTACTTAGCGGGAGGGTTGATACGCAGTATTTT,CASSLLSGRVDTQYF
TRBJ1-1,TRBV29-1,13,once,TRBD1,TGCAGCGTACAGGGGGACGGGATCACTGAAGCTTTCTTT,CSVQGDGITEAFF
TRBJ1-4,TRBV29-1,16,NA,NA,TGCAGCGACACCCCCGGGACACCCATCCGGAAGGAAAAACTGTTTTTT,CSDTPGTPIRKEKLFF
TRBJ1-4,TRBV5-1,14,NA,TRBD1,TGCGCCAGCAGCCCGGGACAGATTAATGAAAAACTGTTTTTT,CASSPGQINEKLFF
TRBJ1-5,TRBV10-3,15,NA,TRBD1,TGTGCCATCAGTACGGGACAGGAAAGCAATCAGCCCCAGCATTTT,CAISTGQESNQPQHF
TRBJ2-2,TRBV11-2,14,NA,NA,TGTGCCAGCAGCGGACAGAGGGCGACCGGGGAGCTGTTTTTT,CASSGQRATGELFF
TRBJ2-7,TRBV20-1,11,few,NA,TGCAGTGCCGGGGACCCCAACGAGCAGTACTTC,CSAGDPNEQYF
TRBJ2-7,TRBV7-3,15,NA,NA,TGTGCCAGCAGCTTATTGGGGGTCCCTAAATACGAGCAGTACTTC,CASSLLGVPKYEQYF
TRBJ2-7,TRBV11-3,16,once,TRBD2,TGTGCCAGCAGCTTCCAAGGGACGGGAGGGCCGAGGGAGCAGTACTTC,CASSFQGTGGPREQYF
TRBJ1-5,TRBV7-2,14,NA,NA,TGTGCCAGCAGCTTAGCCTCGGGCAATCAGCCCCAGCATTTT,CASSLASGNQPQHF